This T cell receptor beta chain was identified during a study of beta chain features in type 1 diabetes. Whole-study findings and limits: Moderate but significant shortening of TCRB CDR3s was recorded in all four CD4+ subsets from Type 1 diabetes patients.

What was sequenced were expressed TCRB transcripts, since all of the isolated RNA had been reverse transcribed. Here immunoSEQ multiplex PCR was the method, and the copy in TCRdb shows in-frame clones only, minus some. The sample holds some 700,000 clones; 13% are singletons and the top ten take roughly 0.022%. The CDR3 has 13 residues. CDR1 and CDR2 from the germline V gene are ENHRY and SYGVKD. Between the trimmed V and J ends, which lost 4 bases and 3 bases, there was a span of 9 bases. This clone came up a few times. What it recognizes is unknown. Sorting produced populations that all topped 95% purity.

The clonotype was recovered from a man aged 18-30 years with type 1 diabetes. The chain combines TRBV10-3 with TRBJ2-5, with D hard to call. The sequenced sample was naive CD4+ T cells from blood. CDR3 region: CAISVTEKETQYF. In DNA, the CDR3 is TGTGCCATCAGTGTCACAGAAAAAGAGACCCAGTACTTC.